The 31 T cell receptor beta chains below all came from one sample that was sequenced in a study of regulatory T cells in long-lasting Graves disease. Library construction for TCR beta used iRepertoire HTBI primers and Arm-PCR of CDR3 regions. TCRdb reanalysed the multiplex PCR reads using MiXCR and keeps one entry per CDR3 protein. The data hold roughly 520,000 distinct CDR3 sequences, with 9.5% to 15% observed a single time. As to time point: newly diagnosed GD, antithyroid drugs for less than 3 months. The TCR library was made from RNA that had been extracted from PBMCs in TRIzol. The sample was also linked to a second study, of T cells in Graves' hyperthyroidism and ophthalmopathy.

The sequences come from peripheral blood mononuclear cells (PBMCs), collected at new diagnosis, from a patient treated with antithyroid drugs. The receptors originated from a woman under 40 with Graves disease.

The rearrangement joins TRBV10-3 to TRBJ1-1, with 9 nucleotides matching TRBD1. Trimming at V came to 3 bases and at J to 9 bases, leaving 8 bases not matched to a gene. Germline values: CDR1 ENHRY, CDR2 SYGVKD. The CDR3 totals 14 residues. For the CDR3, the DNA is TGTGCCATCAGTGAATTCGGGGGACAGGGAAAAGCTTTCTTT. Translation gives CAISEFGGQGKAFF.

This clonotype has a count of ten or more. This chain connects TRBV11-2 to TRBJ2-1; 7 nucleotides align to TRBD2. CDR1 is SGHAT, CDR2 FQNNGV, per germline. The CDR3 is 15 residues long. J gave up 4 bases and V 3 bases, and 6 bases lay outside the gene matches. CDR3 nucleotides: TGTGCCAGCAGCTTTGGCGGGGGAAAATACAATGAGCAGTTCTTC. This encodes CASSFGGGKYNEQFF. The variable domain in full, completed from reference TRBV11-2 and TRBJ2-1, reads EAGVAQSPRYKIIEKRQSVAFWCNPISGHATLYWYQQILGQGPKLLIQFQNNGVVDDSQLPKDRFSAERLKGVDSTLKIQPAKLEDSAVYLCASSFGGGKYNEQFFGPGTRLTVL.

This clonotype was picked up a small number of times. The V gene is TRBV9, the J gene TRBJ1-4, with 8 bases that match TRBD1. V lost 3 bases to trimming and J lost 4 bases; unmatched junction nucleotides: 5. Germline V CDR1 and CDR2: SGDLS, YYNGEE. The length of the CDR3 is 15 residues. The CDR3 DNA sequence: TGTGCCAGCAGCGAGGGGACAGGTCTTAATGAAAAACTGTTTTTT. Its protein is CASSEGTGLNEKLFF.

This clonotype was seen many times. The gene calls are TRBV6-2 or TRBV6-3 and TRBJ2-3; 13 bases are shared with TRBD2. The CDR3 length is 17 residues. V dropped 2 bases and J dropped 4; count of bases not matched to a gene: 6. Germline V CDR1 and CDR2: MNHEY, SVGEGT. The CDR3 nucleotides are TGTGCCAGCAGTTACCAAAGGACTAGCGGGAGAGCAGATACGCAGTATTTT. This encodes CASSYQRTSGRADTQYF.

The chain couples TRBV5-6 to TRBJ1-2, with 7 bases that match TRBD1. V lost 0 bases to trimming and J lost 1 base; unmatched junction nucleotides: 3. Germline CDR1 and CDR2: SGHDT and YYEEEE. The CDR3 extends over 15 amino acids. The CDR3, as DNA: TGTGCCAGCAGCTTGGCGGGACAGCATAACTATGGCTACACCTTC. Its protein product is CASSLAGQHNYGYTF.

This clonotype has just a few counts. The chain links TRBV10-2 to TRBJ2-1; 9 nucleotides align to TRBD2. Germline V gives CDR1 WSHSY, CDR2 SAAADI. The CDR3 extends over 15 amino acids. Trimming removed 7 bases from V and 9 bases from J; junction bases left unmatched: 13. CDR3 nucleotide sequence: TGCGCCAGCACCAGAGGGGGTAGCGGGAGTCTTGAGCAGTTCTTC. It specifies CASTRGGSGSLEQFF.

This clonotype was recorded a few times. The chain combines TRBV18 with TRBJ2-3; the D gene is possibly TRBD1 (6 bases). Trimming took off 5 bases at V and 1 base at J, with 13 bases between the two ends. Germline CDR1 is KGHSH and CDR2 is LQKENI. This CDR3 has 15 residues. CDR3 bases: TGTGCCAGCTCAATACAGGGTATCGGCACAGATACGCAGTATTTT. Amino acid sequence: CASSIQGIGTDTQYF.

This clonotype was recorded at least ten times. V is TRBV11-3 and J is TRBJ2-1; D gene ambiguous. V shed 5 bases and J shed 5 bases, with 13 bases lying between them. The germline V gene has CDR1 SGHNT and CDR2 YENEEA. This CDR3 region has 14 residues. CDR3 bases: TGTGCCAGCAGCACCCCGGACCAGGACAATGAGCAGTTCTTC. It is translated as CASSTPDQDNEQFF.

In its sample, this clonotype was seen many times. The J gene is TRBJ2-1, the V gene TRBV6-1, with 10 bases identical to TRBD2. The CDR3 covers 15 residues. Germline CDR1 is MNHNS and CDR2 is SASEGT. V was pared by 6 bases and J by 8 bases, with 10 bases of the junction left unmatched. The chain's CDR3 is CASRPSSGRFYEQFF. The CDR3, as DNA: TGTGCCAGCAGGCCCTCTAGCGGGAGATTTTATGAGCAGTTCTTC.

This clonotype was found many times. The V gene is TRBV30, the J gene TRBJ1-1; 7 positions match TRBD1. The CDR3 is made up of 11 amino acids. V was clipped by 8 bases and J by 2 bases; unmatched bases: 2. In germline, CDR1 is GTSNPN, CDR2 SVGIG (reference sequence). The CDR3 spells CARGGNTEAFF. DNA for the CDR3: TGTGCCAGAGGGGGCAACACTGAAGCTTTCTTT.

Ten or more counts support this clonotype. This sequence joins TRBV11-2 and TRBJ2-5; TRBD1 matches 11 bases. The germline V gene has CDR1 SGHAT and CDR2 FQNNGV. The ends lost 5 bases at V and 6 bases at J; junction bases unmatched: 8. This CDR3 is 15 amino acids long. The DNA of the CDR3 is TGTGCCAGCAGCCCCAGGGGACAGGGGGTCCAGACCCAGTACTTC. Translated, it gives CASSPRGQGVQTQYF.

This clonotype was counted ten times or more. The J gene is TRBJ2-5, the V gene TRBV5-1; no firm D call. V dropped 0 bases and J dropped 2 bases, with 11 bases sitting between them. Looked up from germline, CDR1 is SGHRS and CDR2 is YFSETQ. This CDR3 contains 15 residues. DNA of the CDR3: TGCGCCAGCAGCTTGGTGCCGGAGATTCAAGAGACCCAGTACTTC. Its translation: CASSLVPEIQETQYF.

This clonotype was found many times. The CDR3 bases are TGCAGTGCTCCCGGGCACCCCTCCTACAATGAGCAGTTCTTC. It translates to CSAPGHPSYNEQFF. The V gene is TRBV20-1, the J gene TRBJ2-1; D is uncertain. The CDR3 runs 14 residues. Trimming removed 5 bases from V and 0 bases from J, with 11 bases in between. Germline V CDR1 and CDR2: DFQATT, SNEGSKA (reference sequence).

This clonotype was detected ten times or more. This chain connects TRBV12-3 or TRBV12-4 to TRBJ2-1; TRBD1 agrees at 9 bases. This CDR3 region has 15 residues. The trim removed 6 bases at V and 8 bases at J, leaving 11 bases unmatched. Here the CDR3 reads CASRPGTGSIYEQFF. The CDR3 DNA sequence: TGTGCCAGCAGGCCCGGGACAGGGTCAATTTATGAGCAGTTCTTC.

This clonotype was found many times. The rearrangement joins TRBV12-3 or TRBV12-4 to TRBJ2-5; 10 nucleotides agree with TRBD2. The V gene end was trimmed by 6 bases and the J gene end by 3 bases; junction bases not matched to a gene: 7. The CDR3 length is 15 residues. The CDR3 DNA is TGTGCCAGCAGGCCGGGACTAGCGTTTAAAGAGACCCAGTACTTC. It encodes CASRPGLAFKETQYF.

In this sample, this clonotype turned up a few times. The chain employs TRBV28 and TRBJ1-2; 10 bases fit TRBD1. CDR3 length equals 13 residues. Trimming at V came to 5 bases and at J to 7 bases, leaving 4 bases not matched to a gene. CDR1 MDHEN and CDR2 SYDVKM come from the germline V gene. The CDR3 DNA follows: TGTGCCAGCAGTGTAGACAGGGGGCTTGGCTACACCTTC. Its protein is CASSVDRGLGYTF.

This clonotype was seen at least ten times. The chain has TRBV24-1 and TRBJ1-5; no definite D call. Between the trimmed V and J ends, which lost 3 bases and 7 bases, there was a span of 15 bases. The CDR3 is 15 amino acids. The germline V gene has CDR1 KGHDR and CDR2 SFDVKD. The CDR3 spells CATSDATWGVQPQHF. CDR3 in DNA: TGTGCCACCAGTGATGCGACGTGGGGAGTCCAGCCCCAGCATTTT.

This clonotype was seen repeatedly, ten times or more. The chain uses TRBV28 and TRBJ2-7, with a tentative D call TRBD2 (5 bases). The CDR3 spans 15 residues. Germline V gene data show CDR1 as MDHEN and CDR2 as SYDVKM. The ends were cut back, 8 bases at V and 3 bases at J, with 20 bases in the middle. This chain's CDR3 is CASGSRKKGSYEQYF. As DNA, the CDR3 is TGTGCCAGCGGAAGCCGGAAGAAAGGGAGCTACGAGCAGTACTTC.

This clonotype was counted ten times or more. The chain combines TRBV6-1 with TRBJ2-5, with D unclear. CDR1 MNHNS and CDR2 SASEGT come from the germline V gene. CDR3 length: 14 amino acids. Between the trimmed V and J ends, which lost 6 bases and 5 bases, there was a span of 16 bases. CDR3 loop: CASSQAPLYETQYF. The CDR3 nucleotides are TGTGCCAGCAGCCAGGCCCCATTGTACGAGACCCAGTACTTC.

This clonotype showed up just a few times. V is TRBV19 and J is TRBJ1-6, with 7 positions matching TRBD1. Germline V gives CDR1 LNHDA, CDR2 SQIVND (reference sequence). The CDR3 spans 15 residues. Unmatched junction bases numbered 10, after V lost 6 bases and J lost 8 bases. The CDR3 is CASRDRTGYDSPLHF. CDR3 nucleotide sequence: TGTGCCAGTAGGGACCGGACAGGATATGATTCACCCCTCCACTTT.

This chain connects TRBV12-3 or TRBV12-4 to TRBJ1-1; 9 nucleotides line up with TRBD1. The CDR3 sequence is 14 residues long. Losses at the gene ends were 6 bases for V and 4 bases for J; bases not matched to a gene: 6. The CDR3 here is CASRNDRGGTEAFF. CDR3 sequence (DNA): TGTGCCAGCAGGAACGACAGGGGGGGCACTGAAGCTTTCTTT.

V usage is TRBV20-1 and J usage is TRBJ2-1, with TRBD2 identical over 10 bases. Germline assignment: CDR1 DFQATT and CDR2 SNEGSKA (reference sequence). The CDR3 totals 14 residues. With 5 bases clipped from V and 5 bases from J, the junction kept 6 bases outside the gene matches. The CDR3 nucleotides read TGCAGTGCTCAGACTAGCGGGCCAAACAATGAGCAGTTCTTC. Its protein is CSAQTSGPNNEQFF.

Ten or more counts support this clonotype. The genes are TRBV11-2 and TRBJ1-3, with 7 bases matching TRBD1. Unmatched junction bases numbered 4, after V lost 5 bases and J lost 0 bases. CDR1 SGHAT and CDR2 FQNNGV come from the germline V gene. This CDR3 contains 15 residues. CDR3 bases: TGTGCCAGCAGCCCGGACAGGAGCTCTGGAAACACCATATATTTT. Its protein is CASSPDRSSGNTIYF.

This clonotype has just one count. V and J are TRBV13 and TRBJ2-3, with 7 bases that match TRBD1. Germline loops: CDR1 PRHDT, CDR2 FYEKMQ (reference sequence). V gave up 3 bases and J gave up 1 base; unmatched junction bases: 4. The CDR3 runs to 15 residues. CDR3 coding DNA: TGTGCCAGCAGCTTGCACAGGGGAGGCACAGATACGCAGTATTTT. This gives the protein CASSLHRGGTDTQYF.

This clonotype was counted many times. DNA of the CDR3: TGTGCCAGCAGCCAAGGGGCCCGGAGCAGCGGGAGAATGCAGACCCAGTACTTC. It encodes CASSQGARSSGRMQTQYF. The chain is built from TRBV3-1 and TRBJ2-5, with 8 bases fitting TRBD2. The CDR3 length is 18 residues. V was pared by 1 base and J by 6 bases, with 16 bases of the junction left unmatched. Germline loops: CDR1 LGHDT, CDR2 YNNKEL (reference sequence).

There are a few counts of this clonotype. The rearrangement links TRBV4-1 to TRBJ2-7, with TRBD2 matching 7 bases. The CDR3 sequence is 15 residues long. J lost 0 bases, V lost 5 bases, and 7 bases had no gene match. Germline V gene lookup returns CDR1 MGHRA and CDR2 YSYEKL. The chain's CDR3 is CASSKLGGSSYEQYF. Written as DNA, the CDR3 is TGCGCCAGCAGCAAACTGGGGGGGAGCTCCTACGAGCAGTACTTC.

This clonotype occurred a few times. DNA of the CDR3: TGCGCCAGCAGCGCCGGGACAGGGAAGGCTCGAAGCAATCAGCCCCAGCATTTT. Amino acid sequence: CASSAGTGKARSNQPQHF. This chain uses TRBV4-1 with TRBJ1-5, with 9 bases matching TRBD1. The CDR3 sequence is 18 residues long. With V trimmed by 5 bases and J by 1 base, 12 bases remained unmatched. Germline assignment: CDR1 MGHRA and CDR2 YSYEKL.

Only a few counts were recorded for this clonotype. The chain combines TRBV29-1 with TRBJ1-3; 8 bases fit TRBD1. The CDR3 is 15 residues long. Trimming removed 5 bases from V and 2 bases from J; junction bases left unmatched: 8. Per germline, CDR1 SQVTM and CDR2 ANQGSEA. The DNA of the CDR3 is TGCAGCGTTCGGGACAGGACCTTTACTGGAAACACCATATATTTT. Protein: CSVRDRTFTGNTIYF.

Only a few counts were recorded for this clonotype. Given a much more abundant clone one base away, this may be a read error. The rearrangement joins TRBV11-3 to TRBJ1-1; D may be TRBD1 (5 bases). There are 11 residues in the CDR3. The germline V gene has CDR1 SGHNT and CDR2 YENEEA. This CDR3 reads CAGSRGYEAFF. The CDR3 DNA reads TGTGCCGGCAGTCGGGGGTATGAAGCTTTCTTT.

Ten or more counts support this clonotype. The chain combines TRBV29-1 with TRBJ2-7, with D perhaps TRBD1 or TRBD2 (5 bases each). The length of the CDR3 is 12 residues. Germline CDR1 is SQVTM and CDR2 is ANQGSEA. Trimming shortened V by 7 bases and J by 7 bases, and 17 bases separated the two germline ends. The CDR3 region has the DNA TGCAGCGCCGGGGACCCACCCGGGGAGCAGTACTTC. It is translated as CSAGDPPGEQYF.

The chain uses TRBV28 and TRBJ2-2; no definite D call. The CDR3 is 17 residues long. Germline CDR1 reads MDHEN; CDR2 reads SYDVKM. Between the trimmed V and J ends, which lost 2 bases and 0 bases, there was a span of 13 bases. CDR3 sequence: CASSLNQVLPNTGELFF. The CDR3 bases are TGTGCCAGCAGTTTAAATCAGGTCCTCCCGAACACCGGGGAGCTGTTTTTT.